The 3 T cell receptor beta chains in this list originate from one sample, sequenced in a study of blood T cells in healthy people across ages. Combining a sample-barcoded 5' primer with a J-beta primer mix, a second PCR ran for about 7 to 12 cycles. TCRdb recomputed calls from the 5' RACE reads with MiXCR, one row per CDR3 protein. The sample contains 580,000 or so distinct CDR3 sequences, 45% to 55% of which appear only once. Sequenced: blood. These receptor sequences come from a man older than 75 in good health.

The chain joins TRBV2 to TRBJ1-1; no clear D gene. Trimming took off 4 bases at V and 0 bases at J, with 9 bases between the two ends. CDR3 length: 14 residues. The germline V gene encodes CDR1 SNHLY and CDR2 FYNNEI. CDR3 sequence: CASSGVVMNTEAFF. The CDR3 coding sequence is TGTGCCAGCAGTGGTGTGGTTATGAACACTGAAGCTTTCTTT.

At least ten counts were recorded for this clonotype. This chain links TRBV29-1 with TRBJ2-5, with D perhaps matching TRBD1 or TRBD2 (5 bases each). The V gene's germline CDR1 is SQVTM and CDR2 ANQGSEA. The length of the CDR3 is 12 residues. The V gene lost 6 bases and the J gene lost 7 bases, with 15 bases spanning the gap. CDR3 sequence (DNA): TGCAGCGTCCATCCGGGTGGGGGGACCCAGTACTTC. This translates into CSVHPGGGTQYF.

The V and J genes are TRBV13 and TRBJ2-7; TRBD2 is a possible D gene (5 bases). The V and J ends lost 3 bases and 4 bases respectively, with 16 bases between them. The CDR3 is made up of 15 amino acids. The germline CDR1 and CDR2 sequences are PRHDT and FYEKMQ (reference sequence). The CDR3 sequence is CASSFNGLSGYEQYF. The CDR3 DNA sequence: TGTGCCAGCAGCTTTAACGGACTTAGTGGTTACGAGCAGTACTTC.